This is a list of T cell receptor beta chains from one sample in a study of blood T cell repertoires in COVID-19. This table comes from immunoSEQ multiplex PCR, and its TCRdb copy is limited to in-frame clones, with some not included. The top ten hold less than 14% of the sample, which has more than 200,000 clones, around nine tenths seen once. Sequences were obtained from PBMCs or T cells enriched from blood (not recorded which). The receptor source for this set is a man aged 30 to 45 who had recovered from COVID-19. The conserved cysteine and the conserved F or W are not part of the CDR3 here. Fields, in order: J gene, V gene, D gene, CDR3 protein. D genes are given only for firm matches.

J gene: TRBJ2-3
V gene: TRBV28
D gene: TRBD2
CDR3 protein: ASSRPLAGKGDTQY

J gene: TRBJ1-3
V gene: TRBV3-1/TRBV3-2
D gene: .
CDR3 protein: ASSQTPAGTDTIY

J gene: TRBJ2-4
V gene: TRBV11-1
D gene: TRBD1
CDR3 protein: ASSLGQGRGQY

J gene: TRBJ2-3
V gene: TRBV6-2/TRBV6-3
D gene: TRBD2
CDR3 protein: ASSYGTSGGPDTQY

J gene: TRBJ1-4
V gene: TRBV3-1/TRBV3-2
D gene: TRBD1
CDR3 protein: ASSSGTVNEKLF

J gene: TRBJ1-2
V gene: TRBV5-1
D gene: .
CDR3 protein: ASSSGTTTPSAGYT

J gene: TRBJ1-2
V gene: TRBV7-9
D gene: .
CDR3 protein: ASSWGEEVTIGYT

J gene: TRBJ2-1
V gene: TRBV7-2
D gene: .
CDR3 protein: ASSLDSYNEQF

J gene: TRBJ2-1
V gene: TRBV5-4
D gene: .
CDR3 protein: ASSPPNGYNEQF

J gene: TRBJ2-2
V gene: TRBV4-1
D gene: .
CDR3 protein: ASSQEGGGLDTGELF

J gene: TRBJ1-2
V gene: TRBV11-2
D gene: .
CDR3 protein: ASSPFREGRRGYT

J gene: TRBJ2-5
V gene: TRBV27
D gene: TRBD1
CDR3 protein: ASSLRFLTGQVVQETQY

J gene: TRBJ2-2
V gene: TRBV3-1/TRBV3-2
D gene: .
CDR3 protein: ASSQDREGSYSNTGELF

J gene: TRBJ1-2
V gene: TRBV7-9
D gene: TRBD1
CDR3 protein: ASSARMTGLGYT

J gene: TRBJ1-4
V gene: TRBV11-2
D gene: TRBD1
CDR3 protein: ASSRPGQGAVEKLF

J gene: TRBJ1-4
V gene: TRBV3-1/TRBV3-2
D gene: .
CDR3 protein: ASSQGGDGEKLF

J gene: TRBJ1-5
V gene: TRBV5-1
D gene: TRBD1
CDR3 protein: ASSPGVGQGGQPQH

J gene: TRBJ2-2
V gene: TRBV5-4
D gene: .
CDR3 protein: ASSFNRGSNTGELF

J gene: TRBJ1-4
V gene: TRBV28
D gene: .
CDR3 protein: ASSLTMNRNEKLF